This entry lists 9 T cell receptor beta chains sequenced from one sample in a study of T cells after yellow fever vaccination. TCRdb reprocessed the 5' RACE reads via MiXCR and lists one record per CDR3 protein. Counted here are a few hundred thousand distinct CDR3 sequences, 6.9% occurring once; the ten biggest clones make up around 0.9%. The source was CD4+ T cells sorted from PBMCs, collected 15 days after the yellow fever booster vaccination. All receptors derive from a man aged 25-45 years who received the YFV17D yellow fever vaccine.

This clonotype was seen a handful of times. The chain carries TRBV5-1 and TRBJ2-1; 7 positions agree with TRBD2. The CDR3 consists of 16 residues. The V gene's germline CDR1 is SGHRS and CDR2 YFSETQ. V gave up 4 bases and J gave up 2 bases; unmatched junction bases: 9. In DNA form, the CDR3 reads TGCGCCAGCAGCCCCTGGGATCTAGCGGCCTACAATGAGCAGTTCTTC. The encoded protein is CASSPWDLAAYNEQFF.

As concerns this clonotype: This may be a read error: a much more frequent sequence differs by one nucleotide. The chain recombines TRBV9 with TRBJ1-1, with 9 nucleotides matching TRBD1. This CDR3 comprises 14 residues. Losses at the gene ends were 7 bases for V and 4 bases for J; bases not matched to a gene: 8. Germline lookup yields CDR1 SGDLS and CDR2 YYNGEE. The CDR3, as DNA: TGTGCCAGCGGTTCAACAGGGGGCGGCACTGAAGCTTTCTTT. Translating gives CASGSTGGGTEAFF.

This clonotype was seen at least ten times. The chain employs TRBV28 and TRBJ1-6; TRBD1 matches at 7 bases. V shed 7 bases and J 7 bases; nucleotides not matched to a gene: 10. Germline CDR1 and CDR2: MDHEN and SYDVKM. The CDR3 totals 15 residues. The CDR3 reads CASTPIDRDNSPLHF. The DNA of the CDR3 is TGTGCCAGCACCCCTATCGACAGGGACAATTCACCCCTCCACTTT.

There are many counts of this clonotype. This chain uses TRBV20-1 with TRBJ2-7; no definite D call. The CDR3 has 11 amino acids. The V gene's germline CDR1 is DFQATT and CDR2 SNEGSKA (reference sequence). Trimming cost V 5 bases and J 0 bases, with 5 bases left between them. The CDR3 DNA is TGCAGTGCTGTCGGCTCCTACGAGCAGTACTTC. Amino acid sequence: CSAVGSYEQYF.

The V gene is TRBV5-1, the J gene TRBJ2-7, with a tentative D call TRBD2 (5 bases). Trimming pared 0 bases from V and 6 bases from J, leaving 13 bases between. CDR3 length equals 14 residues. The germline gives CDR1 SGHRS, CDR2 YFSETQ. For the CDR3, the DNA is TGCGCCAGCAGCTTGGCCGGGGTAGACCGCGAGCAGTACTTC. Translating it yields CASSLAGVDREQYF. Full variable domain (outside the CDR3, taken from reference TRBV5-1 and TRBJ2-7): KAGVTQTPRYLIKTRGQQVTLSCSPISGHRSVSWYQQTPGQGLQFLFEYFSETQRNKGNFPGRFSGRQFSNSRSEMNVSTLELGDSALYLCASSLAGVDREQYFGPGTRLTVT.

This clonotype was counted ten times or more. This chain links TRBV18 with TRBJ1-1; 8 bases align to TRBD1. Germline V gene sequence: CDR1 KGHSH, CDR2 LQKENI. The length of the CDR3 is 16 residues. V lost 8 bases to trimming and J lost 4 bases; unmatched junction nucleotides: 15. The DNA for the CDR3 is TGTGCCAGCGCCCCAGACAGGGGTAATATGTTCACTGAAGCTTTCTTT. Translated, it gives CASAPDRGNMFTEAFF. The whole variable domain, remainder taken from reference TRBV18 and TRBJ1-1, is NAGVMQNPRHLVRRRGQEARLRCSPMKGHSHVYWYRQLPEEGLKFMVYLQKENIIDESGMPKERFSAEFPKEGPSILRIQQVVRGDSAAYFCASAPDRGNMFTEAFFGQGTRLTVV.

The chain joins TRBV6-5 to TRBJ1-4, with D uncertain. Germline assignment: CDR1 MNHEY and CDR2 SVGAGI. This CDR3 region has 11 residues. Between the trimmed V and J ends, which lost 9 bases and 8 bases, there was a span of 10 bases. The CDR3 loop is CARWTCEKLFF. CDR3 DNA: TGTGCCAGATGGACCTGCGAAAAACTGTTTTTT.

The sample holds many counts of this clonotype. The V and J genes are TRBV29-1 and TRBJ2-7; 7 bases match TRBD1. CDR3 length: 13 residues. V shed 5 bases, J shed 3 bases, and the junction held 7 bases outside the gene matches. Germline values: CDR1 SQVTM, CDR2 ANQGSEA. In DNA, the CDR3 is TGCAGCGTTCTGAGCCGGGACAGCTACGAGCAGTACTTC. It encodes CSVLSRDSYEQYF.

This clonotype has a handful of counts. The chain has TRBV12-3 or TRBV12-4 and TRBJ2-1, with 7 positions matching TRBD2. V was clipped by 3 bases and J by 8 bases; unmatched bases: 4. This CDR3 is 13 amino acids long. Here the CDR3 reads CASSFGGFDEQFF. For the CDR3, the DNA is TGTGCCAGCAGTTTCGGGGGGTTCGATGAGCAGTTCTTC.